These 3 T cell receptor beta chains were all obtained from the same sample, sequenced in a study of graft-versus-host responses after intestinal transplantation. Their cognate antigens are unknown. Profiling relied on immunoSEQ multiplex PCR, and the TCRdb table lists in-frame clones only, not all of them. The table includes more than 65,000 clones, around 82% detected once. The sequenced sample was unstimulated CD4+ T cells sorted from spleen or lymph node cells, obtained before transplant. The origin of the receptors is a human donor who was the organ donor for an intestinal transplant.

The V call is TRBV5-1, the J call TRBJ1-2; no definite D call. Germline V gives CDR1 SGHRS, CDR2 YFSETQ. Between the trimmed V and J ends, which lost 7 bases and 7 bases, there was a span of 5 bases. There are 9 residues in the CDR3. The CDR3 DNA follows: TGCGCCAGCGAGGGTGGCTACACCTTC. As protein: CASEGGYTF.

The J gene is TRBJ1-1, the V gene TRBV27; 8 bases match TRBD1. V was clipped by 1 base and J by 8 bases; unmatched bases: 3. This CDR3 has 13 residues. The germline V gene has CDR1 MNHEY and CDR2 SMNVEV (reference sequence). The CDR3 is CASSLYGQGEAFF. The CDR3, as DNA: TGTGCCAGCAGTTTATATGGACAGGGCGAAGCTTTCTTT.

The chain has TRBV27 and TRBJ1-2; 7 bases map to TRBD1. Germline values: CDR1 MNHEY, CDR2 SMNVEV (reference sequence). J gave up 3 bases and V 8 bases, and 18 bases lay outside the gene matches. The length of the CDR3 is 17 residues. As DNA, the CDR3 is TGTGCCAGCCGCGCCCTACCCCGGGGCCAGGGGGACTATGGCTACACCTTC. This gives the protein CASRALPRGQGDYGYTF.